This T cell receptor beta chain was sequenced for a study of cytotoxic CD8 clonotypes in ibrutinib-treated CLL. Trimming shortened V by 6 bases and J by 6 bases, and 24 bases separated the two germline ends. The CDR3 extends over 17 amino acids. Germline CDR1 MRHNA, CDR2 SNTAGT. Deep sequencing aimed at 1 in 200,000 to 1 in 1 million T cells' resolution. The method was immunoSEQ multiplex PCR; TCRdb's version includes in-frame clones alone and lacks a portion of them. The sample yields about 130,000 clones, 79% seen once. The chain joins TRBV6-4 to TRBJ2-1; TRBD1 is a possible D gene (5 bases). The starting material was PBMCs, obtained after 12 months of ibrutinib treatment. The sequence was obtained from a human donor with chronic lymphocytic leukemia. The DNA for the CDR3 is TGTGCCAGCAGGCCGGGCCCTTATGCCCAGGGTAGCAATGAGCAGTTCTTC. This codes for CASRPGPYAQGSNEQFF.